The rows below give T cell receptor beta chains drawn from one sample of a study of OX40 agonist ivuxolimab in advanced cancers. The repertoire was sequenced with immunoSEQ multiplex PCR; TCRdb's copy has only in-frame clones and lacks some. The table lists 50,000 to 65,000 clones, 90% to 95% of them singletons. Sequencing used CD4+ or CD8+ T cells sorted from blood, obtained in a trial of the OX40 agonist ivuxolimab. These TCRs come from an adult with an advanced solid tumor such as melanoma, head and neck, liver or kidney cancer. Both conserved end residues are part of each CDR3. D genes are given only for firm matches. Size values are once, few and many counts, or a class for expanded clones, and some rows have none.

cdr3_aa,cdr3_nt,v_call,cdr3_length,d_call,j_call,clone_size
CASSLSHPLFGSGNTIYF,TGTGCCAGCTCACTTAGCCACCCCTTGTTTGGCTCTGGAAACACCATATATTTT,TRBV18,18,NA,TRBJ1-3,NA
CASSSEERDRGLNEKLFF,TGTGCCAGCAGCTCAGAAGAGCGTGACAGGGGGCTAAATGAAAAACTGTTTTTT,TRBV11-2,18,TRBD1,TRBJ1-4,NA
CASSLGPSEKLFF,TGTGCCAGCAGTTTAGGACCGTCTGAAAAACTGTTTTTT,TRBV27,13,NA,TRBJ1-4,NA
CASSGAGQQFF,TGTGCCAGCAGCGGGGCCGGACAGCAGTTCTTC,TRBV9,11,NA,TRBJ2-1,NA
CASSLEGGPWNEQFF,TGTGCCAGCAGCTTAGAGGGAGGGCCTTGGAATGAGCAGTTCTTC,TRBV7-9,15,TRBD2,TRBJ2-1,once
CASSFTGTGEMNTEAFF,TGTGCCAGCAGTTTTACTGGGACAGGGGAAATGAACACTGAAGCTTTCTTT,TRBV28,17,TRBD1,TRBJ1-1,once
CATSRLGTSGTYEQYF,TGTGCCACCAGCCGTCTCGGGACTAGCGGCACCTACGAGCAGTACTTC,TRBV15,16,TRBD2,TRBJ2-7,once
CASSEALAGVHEQFF,TGTGCCAGCAGTGAAGCCCTAGCGGGAGTCCATGAGCAGTTCTTC,TRBV2,15,TRBD2,TRBJ2-1,NA
CASSRGPNNEQFF,TGTGCCAGCAGCAGAGGCCCTAACAATGAGCAGTTCTTC,TRBV13,13,NA,TRBJ2-1,NA
CASSLGGGSYNEQFF,TGTGCCAGCAGCTTAGGAGGGGGCTCCTACAATGAGCAGTTCTTC,TRBV11-3,15,NA,TRBJ2-1,NA
CASSQEGLDAYEQYF,TGCGCCAGCAGCCAAGAAGGACTTGATGCCTACGAGCAGTACTTC,TRBV4-1,15,NA,TRBJ2-7,once
CASSVDLTGTSGNTIYF,TGTGCCAGCAGCGTAGATCTTACAGGGACCTCTGGAAACACCATATATTTT,TRBV9,17,NA,TRBJ1-3,NA
CATSTLPGQGAQDGELFF,TGTGCCACCAGCACCCTCCCGGGACAGGGGGCCCAAGATGGGGAGCTGTTTTTT,TRBV15,18,TRBD1,TRBJ2-2,NA
CASSLLVYTEAFF,TGTGCCAGCAGCTTATTGGTTTACACTGAAGCTTTCTTT,TRBV7-3,13,NA,TRBJ1-1,NA
CASTTGIPLHGYTF,TGTGCCAGCACCACAGGGATCCCTCTCCATGGCTACACCTTC,TRBV7-9,14,NA,TRBJ1-2,NA
CASSPTGTGTDTQYF,TGTGCCAGCTCACCAACCGGGACAGGCACAGATACGCAGTATTTT,TRBV18,15,TRBD1,TRBJ2-3,NA
CASSLDRGFDIQYF,TGTGCCAGCAGTTTAGACAGGGGGTTTGACATTCAGTACTTC,TRBV27,14,TRBD1,TRBJ2-4,NA